The rows below give T cell receptor beta chains drawn from one sample of a study of T cells in Graves' hyperthyroidism and ophthalmopathy. One entry per CDR3 protein results from TCRdb running MiXCR on the multiplex PCR reads. The sample contains 500,000 to 550,000 distinct CDR3 sequences, just under 20% of which appear only once. Sequencing input: blood. The receptors were sampled from a man between 40 and 49 years old with Graves' ophthalmopathy. The CDR3 runs from the conserved cysteine through the conserved F or W. Each record gives: D gene, J gene, clone size, V gene, CDR3 protein, CDR3 DNA. D genes are given only for firm matches. Only some rows state a clone size, as once, few, many or a class for expanded clones.

D gene: TRBD2
J gene: TRBJ2-1
clone size: many
V gene: TRBV3-1
CDR3 protein: CASSQDWGSGREQFF
CDR3 DNA: TGTGCCAGCAGCCAAGATTGGGGTAGCGGGAGGGAGCAGTTCTTC

D gene: TRBD2
J gene: TRBJ2-3
clone size: many
V gene: TRBV28
CDR3 protein: CASSRTSGSGDTQYF
CDR3 DNA: TGTGCCAGCAGTCGGACTAGCGGGAGTGGAGATACGCAGTATTTT

D gene: NA
J gene: TRBJ1-1
clone size: once
V gene: TRBV14
CDR3 protein: CASSNRAGSEAFF
CDR3 DNA: TGTGCCAGCAGCAATCGAGCAGGCAGTGAAGCTTTCTTT

D gene: NA
J gene: TRBJ2-1
clone size: many
V gene: TRBV30
CDR3 protein: CAWGWGSYNEQFF
CDR3 DNA: TGTGCCTGGGGCTGGGGGTCCTACAATGAGCAGTTCTTC

D gene: NA
J gene: TRBJ1-4
clone size: many
V gene: TRBV6-2/TRBV6-3
CDR3 protein: CASTFNGMPNEKLFF
CDR3 DNA: TGTGCCAGCACCTTCAACGGGATGCCCAATGAAAAACTGTTTTTT

D gene: NA
J gene: TRBJ2-4
clone size: NA
V gene: TRBV6-1
CDR3 protein: CASSDPDPPRSTAKNIQYF
CDR3 DNA: TGTGCCAGCAGTGATCCCGACCCCCCCAGGAGTACAGCCAAAAACATTCAGTACTTC

D gene: TRBD2
J gene: TRBJ2-1
clone size: many
V gene: TRBV18
CDR3 protein: CASSPLSGRAISNEQFF
CDR3 DNA: TGTGCCAGCTCACCCCTTAGCGGGAGGGCCATTTCCAATGAGCAGTTCTTC

D gene: NA
J gene: TRBJ1-2
clone size: NA
V gene: TRBV5-1
CDR3 protein: CASSTRHGEGGYTF
CDR3 DNA: TGCGCCAGCAGCACCCGACACGGTGAGGGGGGCTACACCTTC

D gene: NA
J gene: TRBJ2-3
clone size: many
V gene: TRBV5-1
CDR3 protein: CASSLGGDTQYF
CDR3 DNA: TGTGCCAGCAGCTTAGGTGGGGATACGCAGTATTTT

D gene: NA
J gene: TRBJ2-3
clone size: many
V gene: TRBV11-3
CDR3 protein: CASSLWSGGGPDTQYF
CDR3 DNA: TGTGCCAGCAGCTTATGGTCCGGGGGCGGCCCAGATACGCAGTATTTT

D gene: NA
J gene: TRBJ1-1
clone size: many
V gene: TRBV28
CDR3 protein: CASGRPRSHTEAFF
CDR3 DNA: TGTGCCAGCGGGCGGCCCCGATCACACACTGAAGCTTTCTTT

D gene: NA
J gene: TRBJ2-4
clone size: NA
V gene: TRBV3-1
CDR3 protein: CASSPVENIQYF
CDR3 DNA: TGTGCCAGCAGCCCCGTGGAAAACATTCAGTACTTC

D gene: TRBD2
J gene: TRBJ2-1
clone size: NA
V gene: TRBV10-3
CDR3 protein: CAISGGLAGAREQFF
CDR3 DNA: TGTGCCATCAGTGGTGGACTAGCGGGAGCAAGAGAGCAGTTCTTC

D gene: NA
J gene: TRBJ2-7
clone size: few
V gene: TRBV2
CDR3 protein: CASGLLAWEPSEQYF
CDR3 DNA: TGTGCCAGCGGCTTACTAGCTTGGGAACCGAGCGAGCAGTACTTC

D gene: NA
J gene: TRBJ2-3
clone size: NA
V gene: TRBV11-3
CDR3 protein: CASSPDSGVDTQYF
CDR3 DNA: TGTGCCAGCAGCCCCGATTCGGGTGTGGATACGCAGTATTTT

D gene: TRBD2
J gene: TRBJ2-1
clone size: many
V gene: TRBV6-2/TRBV6-3
CDR3 protein: CASALGGASSYNEQFF
CDR3 DNA: TGTGCCAGCGCCCTGGGAGGGGCCAGCTCCTACAATGAGCAGTTCTTC

D gene: NA
J gene: TRBJ1-2
clone size: few
V gene: TRBV19
CDR3 protein: CASSAASQANYGYTF
CDR3 DNA: TGTGCCAGTTCCGCAGCCTCTCAAGCTAACTATGGCTACACCTTC

D gene: TRBD1
J gene: TRBJ2-2
clone size: many
V gene: TRBV7-2
CDR3 protein: CASSSRTGGEGELFF
CDR3 DNA: TGTGCCAGCAGCAGCAGAACAGGGGGAGAAGGGGAGCTGTTTTTT

D gene: TRBD2
J gene: TRBJ2-2
clone size: NA
V gene: TRBV5-4
CDR3 protein: CASSQRGPTAEGGELFF
CDR3 DNA: TGTGCCAGCAGCCAGCGGGGGCCCACAGCAGAGGGCGGGGAGCTGTTTTTT

D gene: NA
J gene: TRBJ2-7
clone size: many
V gene: TRBV12-3/TRBV12-4
CDR3 protein: CASTRNSYEQYF
CDR3 DNA: TGTGCCAGCACGAGGAACTCCTACGAGCAGTACTTC

D gene: NA
J gene: TRBJ2-2
clone size: few
V gene: TRBV12-3/TRBV12-4
CDR3 protein: CASSPGPPSVRELFF
CDR3 DNA: TGTGCCAGCAGTCCGGGACCCCCCTCAGTGAGGGAGCTGTTTTTT

D gene: NA
J gene: TRBJ2-3
clone size: many
V gene: TRBV5-1
CDR3 protein: CASSFSGAVDTQYF
CDR3 DNA: TGCGCCAGCAGCTTTTCGGGAGCGGTAGATACGCAGTATTTT

D gene: NA
J gene: TRBJ2-1
clone size: NA
V gene: TRBV7-9
CDR3 protein: CASSLKGRSYNEQFF
CDR3 DNA: TGTGCCAGCAGCCTAAAGGGACGGAGCTACAATGAGCAGTTCTTC

D gene: NA
J gene: TRBJ2-5
clone size: few
V gene: TRBV11-2
CDR3 protein: CASSHRLAGQETQYF
CDR3 DNA: TGTGCCAGCAGCCACCGACTGGCGGGCCAAGAGACCCAGTACTTC

D gene: TRBD2
J gene: TRBJ2-2
clone size: NA
V gene: TRBV11-2
CDR3 protein: CASSLAGGFTGELFF
CDR3 DNA: TGTGCCAGCAGCTTAGCGGGGGGTTTCACCGGGGAGCTGTTTTTT